The rows below give T cell receptor beta chains drawn from one sample of a study of cytomegalovirus exposure and HLA in healthy donors. Clones were sequenced by immunoSEQ multiplex PCR, and TCRdb holds only the in-frame ones, with some missing. The sample has 110,000 or so clones, over 75% seen once. The sample was PBMCs. The receptors derive from a woman aged 25 to 39 in good health and CMV-seropositive. The CDR3 runs from the conserved cysteine through the conserved F or W. Each record gives: D gene, V gene, J gene, CDR3 protein. The D gene is left open where the match is weak.

NA	TRBV5-1	TRBJ2-7	CASRPAGNNYEQYF
NA	TRBV29-1	TRBJ2-1	CSVVEYNEQFF
TRBD1	TRBV6-1	TRBJ1-5	CASRGGQYSNQPQHF
NA	TRBV2	TRBJ2-2	CASRPGTFNTGELFF
TRBD1	TRBV2	TRBJ2-7	CASSEISWTGRSSYEQYF
TRBD1	TRBV7-2	TRBJ1-2	CASSLLGTGINYGYTF
NA	TRBV29-1	TRBJ1-1	CSVDNGANTEAFF
TRBD1	TRBV19	TRBJ1-4	CASSADRGNEKLFF
NA	TRBV2	TRBJ2-3	CASSEVPQGTQYF
TRBD2	TRBV7-2	TRBJ2-1	CASSLLAGTSGRGNEQFF
TRBD1	TRBV10-3	TRBJ2-1	CAIGKQGENEQFF
TRBD1	TRBV18	TRBJ1-1	CASSPGQGRTEAFF
TRBD1	TRBV19	TRBJ1-1	CASGQRGTEAFF
NA	TRBV27	TRBJ2-1	CASSFSGSSSYNEQFF
NA	TRBV27	TRBJ1-1	CASSLRPRGEAFF
NA	TRBV5-6	TRBJ2-1	CASSLAGLPLRQLEQFF
TRBD2	TRBV4-1	TRBJ2-7	CASSQAAGGVSSYEQYF
NA	TRBV6-1	TRBJ1-2	CASSEDRTTYGYTF
TRBD2	TRBV27	TRBJ2-7	CASSIKGTSGYEQYF
NA	TRBV23-1	TRBJ2-5	CASSQSSPDQETQYF
TRBD1	TRBV11-3	TRBJ2-7	CASSLAGGAGEQYF
NA	TRBV6-5	TRBJ2-7	CASSALRDLYEQYF
TRBD2	TRBV5-4	TRBJ2-5	CASSPISGRLQETQYF
NA	TRBV5-1	TRBJ1-2	CASSWTDGGHGYTF
NA	TRBV5-1	TRBJ2-1	CASSLVRATLGNNEQFF
TRBD2	TRBV27	TRBJ2-7	CASSLSLAGVSYEQYF
NA	TRBV28	TRBJ2-1	CASSPRASSGDEQFF
NA	TRBV11-2	TRBJ1-4	CASSSAPAANEKLFF
NA	TRBV4-1	TRBJ1-4	CASSPGKDRIDEELFF
TRBD1	TRBV5-1	TRBJ1-2	CASARTGESYGYTF
NA	TRBV30	NA	CAWSVRTAEQYF
TRBD1	TRBV19	TRBJ1-1	CASRGPRPGQGFMNTEAFF
TRBD2	TRBV4-1	TRBJ2-1	CASSQDSLPSGKYNEQFF
NA	TRBV29-1	TRBJ2-4	CSVVDTGAKNIQYF
NA	TRBV5-4	TRBJ1-6	CASSLGRPSDNSPLHF
TRBD1	TRBV5-6	TRBJ2-7	CASSLGRTGRSYEQYF
TRBD2	TRBV30	TRBJ2-1	CAWSTTSGTPGFF
TRBD1	TRBV9	TRBJ1-4	CASSVGTGGTNEKLFF
NA	TRBV11-2	TRBJ1-2	CASSLGPGNYGYTF
NA	TRBV7-8	TRBJ1-2	CASRTFGEDGYTF
NA	TRBV6-5	TRBJ1-2	CASRAGLHYGYTF
NA	TRBV11-2	TRBJ1-2	CASSSPGLIRAGYTF
NA	TRBV28	TRBJ2-6	CASSRTPGANVLTF
NA	TRBV14	TRBJ1-2	CASSHGVPPGYTF
TRBD2	TRBV6-6	TRBJ2-2	CASSISGEWTGELFF
TRBD1	TRBV19	TRBJ2-7	CASSAPGQRTYEQYF
TRBD1	TRBV6-5	TRBJ2-7	CASSYRQGRDEQYF
TRBD2	TRBV5-1	TRBJ2-1	CASSSGLVYNEQFF
NA	TRBV9	TRBJ1-2	CASSVTSSSYGYTF
NA	TRBV11-1	TRBJ1-5	CASSGEGNQPQHF
NA	TRBV11-2	TRBJ2-1	CASSLEAGTEQFF
NA	TRBV27	TRBJ1-5	CASSPRLDGIAQHF
NA	TRBV6-1	TRBJ1-3	CASSESGTNSGNTIYF
TRBD1	TRBV7-2	TRBJ1-4	CASSFGTATEKLFF
NA	TRBV19	TRBJ2-7	CASSIGQVPPYEQYF
TRBD2	TRBV7-9	TRBJ2-7	CSSSSFTSGSYEQYF
NA	TRBV19	TRBJ1-2	CASSIVPGQGAGYTF
NA	TRBV5-1	TRBJ2-5	CASSLGGHQETQYF
TRBD1	TRBV5-1	TRBJ2-1	CASSVDRGEQFF
TRBD1	TRBV6-6	TRBJ2-7	CASSYSRTGYGEQYF